What follows are 24 T cell receptor beta chains derived from one specimen sequenced in a study of blood T cell repertoires in COVID-19. Sequenced by immunoSEQ multiplex PCR; TCRdb stores in-frame clones only, minus some. The sample lists about 200,000 clones, over 75% occurring once. What was sequenced was peripheral blood. These receptor sequences come from a man in his fifties or sixties who had recovered from COVID-19.

The DNA of the CDR3 is TGTGCCAGCTCACCGCAGGGGGCGTTCGACTATGGCTACACCTTC. Translation: CASSPQGAFDYGYTF. The rearrangement links TRBV18 to TRBJ1-2, with 8 bases aligning to TRBD1. Trimming removed 3 bases from V and 3 bases from J; junction bases left unmatched: 6. CDR1 KGHSH and CDR2 LQKENI come from the germline V gene. The CDR3 consists of 15 residues.

This sequence joins TRBV27 and TRBJ2-1, with TRBD2 identical over 10 bases. The trim removed 5 bases at V and 2 bases at J, leaving 3 bases unmatched. Germline assignment: CDR1 MNHEY and CDR2 SMNVEV (reference sequence). The CDR3 has 15 amino acids. CDR3 protein: CASSVGTSAYNEQFF. Written as DNA, the CDR3 is TGTGCCAGCAGTGTCGGGACTAGCGCCTACAATGAGCAGTTCTTC.

The rearrangement uses TRBV7-8 and TRBJ2-1; D ambiguous. The CDR3 sequence is 16 residues long. Germline values: CDR1 SGHVS, CDR2 FQNEAQ. The ends were cut back, 5 bases at V and 0 bases at J, with 14 bases in the middle. The CDR3 region has the DNA TGTGCCAGCAGCCTCGTGACTGCCAGCTCCTACAATGAGCAGTTCTTC. Translating it yields CASSLVTASSYNEQFF.

The J gene is TRBJ2-1, the V gene TRBV5-5; 8 nucleotides align to TRBD2. CDR1 and CDR2 from the germline V gene are SGHKS and YYEKEE (reference sequence). V was clipped by 1 base and J by 10 bases; unmatched bases: 10. This CDR3 is 15 amino acids long. The CDR3 is CASSLSGAGAAEQFF. CDR3 in DNA: TGTGCCAGCAGCTTGAGCGGAGCGGGGGCCGCGGAGCAGTTCTTC.

This clone showed up just once. V is TRBV11-2 and J is TRBJ2-3, with a possible D match to TRBD2 (6 bases). The V gene's germline CDR1 is SGHAT and CDR2 FQNNGV. This CDR3 is 14 amino acids long. V lost 5 bases to trimming and J lost 2 bases, with 11 bases between them. CDR3 region: CASSPGVDTDTQYF. For the CDR3, the DNA is TGTGCCAGCAGCCCGGGGGTCGACACAGATACGCAGTATTTT.

The chain joins TRBV7-9 to TRBJ1-3, with unresolved D. The CDR3 runs to 15 residues. Trimming pared 3 bases from V and 2 bases from J, leaving 11 bases between. Germline assignment: CDR1 SEHNR and CDR2 FQNEAQ (reference sequence). Here the CDR3 reads CASSFPGSAGNTIYF. Here the CDR3 DNA reads TGTGCCAGCAGCTTTCCGGGGAGCGCTGGAAACACCATATATTTT.

This clone appeared a few times. This sequence joins TRBV5-1 and TRBJ2-1; D may be TRBD2 (5 bases). Trimming removed 3 bases from V and 2 bases from J, with 15 bases in between. The CDR3 is made up of 16 amino acids. Looked up from germline, CDR1 is SGHRS and CDR2 is YFSETQ. DNA for the CDR3: TGCGCCAGCAGCTCGGTAGGCGGGCTCCCCTACAATGAGCAGTTCTTC. Protein product: CASSSVGGLPYNEQFF. The variable domain in full, completed from reference TRBV5-1 and TRBJ2-1, reads KAGVTQTPRYLIKTRGQQVTLSCSPISGHRSVSWYQQTPGQGLQFLFEYFSETQRNKGNFPGRFSGRQFSNSRSEMNVSTLELGDSALYLCASSSVGGLPYNEQFFGPGTRLTVL.

A remark on this clone: In the same sample, other DNA sequences code for this CDR3. This chain connects TRBV28 to TRBJ2-7; D might be TRBD2 (5 bases). The V end was cut by 2 bases, the J end by 4 bases, with 9 bases between. Germline V gene data show CDR1 as MDHEN and CDR2 as SYDVKM. This CDR3 contains 13 residues. The CDR3 region has the DNA TGTGCCAGCAGTTTAACGGGAAATTACGAGCAGTACTTC. This codes for CASSLTGNYEQYF.

The chain employs TRBV5-4 and TRBJ1-2, with 8 nucleotides matching TRBD1. Germline assignment: CDR1 SGHNT and CDR2 YYREEE (reference sequence). With 2 bases clipped from V and 7 bases from J, the junction kept 7 bases outside the gene matches. The length of the CDR3 is 14 residues. The CDR3 spells CASSFAAGGSGYTF. The CDR3, as DNA: TGTGCCAGCAGCTTTGCGGCAGGGGGCTCTGGCTACACCTTC.

The V and J genes are TRBV27 and TRBJ2-2, with 11 bases aligning to TRBD1. CDR1 is MNHEY, CDR2 SMNVEV, per germline (reference sequence). This CDR3 is built from 15 residues. After removal of 6 bases from V and 6 bases from J, the junction contained 6 bases not matched to a gene. The CDR3 spells CASRFGDRGSGELFF. DNA of the CDR3: TGTGCCAGCAGGTTCGGGGACAGGGGGTCCGGGGAGCTGTTTTTT.

The J gene is TRBJ2-7, the V gene TRBV6-6; 9 positions match TRBD2. Trimming removed 5 bases from V and 1 base from J; junction bases left unmatched: 6. Germline V lookup: CDR1 MNHNY, CDR2 SVGAGI (reference sequence). The CDR3 loop spans 15 amino acids. CDR3 sequence: CASSGPGLASYEQYF. CDR3 bases: TGTGCCAGCAGTGGACCGGGACTAGCATCCTACGAGCAGTACTTC.

In this sample, this clone turned up a few times. The chain links TRBV10-3 to TRBJ1-3, with TRBD1 matching over 7 bases. Unmatched junction bases numbered 7, after V lost 10 bases and J lost 4 bases. Per germline, CDR1 ENHRY and CDR2 SYGVKD. This CDR3 contains 13 residues. CDR3 residues: CASATGEGNTIYF. In DNA, the CDR3 is TGTGCCAGCGCAACAGGGGAAGGAAACACCATATATTTT.

The chain combines TRBV9 with TRBJ2-5, with D hard to call. Germline values: CDR1 SGDLS, CDR2 YYNGEE. This CDR3 has 16 residues. V lost 0 bases to trimming and J lost 1 base, with 13 bases between them. CDR3 region: CASSVGSAASQETQYF. The CDR3 DNA is TGTGCCAGCAGCGTAGGGAGTGCGGCCTCCCAAGAGACCCAGTACTTC.

About this clone: A junction end diverges from the germline sequence, so it may reflect a read error. The V and J genes are TRBV12-3 or TRBV12-4 and TRBJ2-2; D unclear. The CDR3 is 13 amino acids. The CDR3 loop is CANSRVSTGELFF. CDR3 sequence (DNA): TGTGCCAACAGTCGGGTGAGCACCGGGGAGCTGTTTTTT.

The V and J genes are TRBV10-1 and TRBJ2-1; TRBD2 matches 9 bases. Germline V gene data show CDR1 as WNHNN and CDR2 as SYGVQD (reference sequence). V lost 1 base, J lost 4 bases, and 2 bases stayed unmatched. The CDR3 has 15 residues. This chain's CDR3 is CASSELSGGYNEQFF. In nucleotides, the CDR3 is TGCGCCAGCAGTGAGTTGAGCGGGGGGTACAATGAGCAGTTCTTC.

This chain links TRBV19 with TRBJ2-7; 8 nucleotides line up with TRBD1. With V trimmed by 5 bases and J by 0 bases, 6 bases remained unmatched. CDR1 and CDR2 from the germline V gene are LNHDA and SQIVND (reference sequence). The CDR3 contains 15 residues. The DNA for the CDR3 is TGTGCCAGTAGTGCGGGGACAGGTCCCTCCTACGAGCAGTACTTC. Amino acids: CASSAGTGPSYEQYF.

The chain combines TRBV4-1 with TRBJ2-3; 10 bases line up with TRBD2. In germline, CDR1 is MGHRA, CDR2 YSYEKL. V trimming: 0 bases; J trimming: 5 bases; junction bases outside the gene matches: 5. The CDR3 runs 16 residues. This CDR3 reads CASSQEPSGRVDTQYF. The CDR3 nucleotides read TGCGCCAGCAGCCAAGAACCTAGCGGGAGAGTAGATACGCAGTATTTT.

The chain carries TRBV19 and TRBJ2-2; D remains unclear. The V and J ends lost 1 base and 1 base respectively, with 7 bases between them. CDR1 is LNHDA and CDR2 is SQIVND in the germline V gene (reference sequence). This CDR3 region has 15 residues. The CDR3 is CASSIGGMNTGELFF. DNA for the CDR3: TGTGCCAGTAGTATAGGAGGAATGAACACCGGGGAGCTGTTTTTT.

In nucleotides, the CDR3 is TGCGCCAGCAGCCTACGACAGGGTGCCTACGAGCAGTACTTC. Its translation is CASSLRQGAYEQYF. The rearrangement links TRBV4-1 to TRBJ2-7; TRBD1 matches at 7 bases. CDR1 and CDR2 from the germline V gene are MGHRA and YSYEKL. J was trimmed by 2 bases and V by 4 bases; bases with no gene match: 5. The CDR3 has 14 residues.

This chain uses TRBV5-1 with TRBJ2-3; 8 bases map to TRBD2. The CDR3 contains 15 residues. The germline gives CDR1 SGHRS, CDR2 YFSETQ. V trimming: 2 bases; J trimming: 3 bases; junction bases outside the gene matches: 5. CDR3 sequence: CASSLTGGPTDTQYF. The DNA for the CDR3 is TGCGCCAGCAGCTTAACGGGAGGGCCGACAGATACGCAGTATTTT.

J is TRBJ2-7 and V is TRBV2; 10 positions agree with TRBD2. CDR1 SNHLY and CDR2 FYNNEI come from the germline V gene. The CDR3 loop spans 15 amino acids. Trimming at V came to 4 bases and at J to 6 bases, leaving 9 bases not matched to a gene. In nucleotides, the CDR3 is TGTGCCAGCAGTGGTAGCGGGAGGAGATCGAGCGAGCAGTACTTC. Translated: CASSGSGRRSSEQYF. The full variable domain, rest sourced from reference TRBV2 and TRBJ2-7, is EPEVTQTPSHQVTQMGQEVILRCVPISNHLYFYWYRQILGQKVEFLVSFYNNEISEKSEIFDDQFSVERPDGSNFTLKIRSTKLEDSAMYFCASSGSGRRSSEQYFGPGTRLTVT.

This clone was counted a few times. The genes are TRBV24-1 and TRBJ1-6, with a tentative D call TRBD1 (6 bases). CDR3 size: 13 residues. V gave up 4 bases and J gave up 10 bases, with 10 bases separating them. Looked up from germline, CDR1 is KGHDR and CDR2 is SFDVKD. CDR3 DNA sequence: TGTGCCACCAGTGAAACAGGGAACTCACCCCTCCACTTT. Its protein is CATSETGNSPLHF.

The chain carries TRBV30 and TRBJ2-7; D uncertain. Germline lookup yields CDR1 GTSNPN and CDR2 SVGIG (reference sequence). The ends were cut back, 3 bases at V and 7 bases at J, with 13 bases in the middle. This CDR3 spans 12 amino acids. CDR3 DNA sequence: TGTGCCTGGAGCCCAGGTCGAAGGGAGCAGTACTTC. Translated: CAWSPGRREQYF.

J is TRBJ1-4 and V is TRBV28, with D perhaps matching TRBD1 (5 bases). The CDR3 totals 13 residues. Germline CDR1 reads MDHEN; CDR2 reads SYDVKM. With 5 bases removed from V and 7 bases from J, the gap between germline ends came to 11 bases. The CDR3 region is CASSTGGVEKLFF. Here the CDR3 DNA reads TGTGCCAGCAGTACAGGAGGGGTTGAAAAACTGTTTTTT.